This TCR beta chain was captured by sequencing in a study of cytomegalovirus exposure and HLA in healthy donors. About the study: Earlier findings included some 120 million unique TCR beta sequences obtained from 150 million to 200 million T cells. Findings and caveats of the study: According to a later analysis, donors in an Asian-associated ancestry cluster reportedly had fewer N-insertions than the approximately 670-donor mean.

The primer mix had 60 Vbeta and 13 Jbeta primers. Measured with immunoSEQ multiplex PCR; TCRdb has only the in-frame clones, and not every one. Of some 130,000 clones in the sample, around three quarters are singletons; the top ten hold 2.1%. There are a few counts of this clone. Its antigen is not identified. Germline CDR1 reads MNHNS; CDR2 reads SASEGT. Losses at the gene ends were 5 bases for V and 3 bases for J; bases not matched to a gene: 9. This CDR3 is built from 15 residues. Healthy bone marrow donors made up the donors. Sequenced input: PBMCs. This chain uses TRBV6-1 with TRBJ2-7; TRBD1 matches at 8 bases. The receptor comes from a woman aged 55-69 years in good health and CMV-seropositive. CDR3: CASSISGQGGYEQYF. DNA of the CDR3: TGTGCCAGCAGTATAAGCGGACAGGGAGGCTACGAGCAGTACTTC.